One sample yielded the 22 T cell receptor beta chains listed below, sequenced in a study of blood T cell repertoires in COVID-19. Using immunoSEQ multiplex PCR, the repertoire was profiled, and TCRdb retains in-frame clones only, with some absent. The sample lists about 36,000 clones; about 88% were seen once. Sequencing was performed on peripheral blood. These receptors were obtained from a human donor in a cohort sampled during active COVID-19.

This clone appeared a few times. The chain recombines TRBV7-6 with TRBJ2-5, with a weak D call TRBD1 (6 bases). The CDR3 totals 15 residues. V lost 5 bases, J lost 2 bases, and 15 bases lay in between. Germline V gene lookup returns CDR1 SGHVS and CDR2 FNYEAQ. The DNA of the CDR3 is TGTGCCAGCAGCCCGTCACAGGGCGGGCAAGAGACCCAGTACTTC. It yields the protein CASSPSQGGQETQYF.

This chain connects TRBV19 to TRBJ1-1, with 7 bases matching TRBD1. Germline values: CDR1 LNHDA, CDR2 SQIVND (reference sequence). This CDR3 comprises 14 residues. V dropped 10 bases and J dropped 0; count of bases not matched to a gene: 8. Written as DNA, the CDR3 is TGTGCCACCCGGAAGGGACAGATGAACACTGAAGCTTTCTTT. Translation: CATRKGQMNTEAFF.

This chain links TRBV4-2 with TRBJ2-7; D may be TRBD2 (7 bases). Germline loops: CDR1 LGHNA, CDR2 YNFKEQ. The CDR3 contains 16 residues. V lost 0 bases and J lost 2, with 14 bases in between. CDR3 loop: CASSQDVGGGAYEQYF. CDR3 nucleotides: TGTGCCAGCAGCCAAGATGTAGGAGGGGGGGCCTACGAGCAGTACTTC.

The V and J genes are TRBV28 and TRBJ2-7; 9 positions match TRBD2. The CDR3 is 12 amino acids. Germline lookup yields CDR1 MDHEN and CDR2 SYDVKM. Trimming removed 9 bases from V and 6 bases from J; junction bases left unmatched: 6. The CDR3 DNA reads TGTGCCAGTTGGGCGGGAGGGCCCGAGCAGTACTTC. The encoded protein is CASWAGGPEQYF.

The V call is TRBV6-1, the J call TRBJ1-5; 8 positions agree with TRBD1. Germline V CDR1 and CDR2: MNHNS, SASEGT. The CDR3 is 15 residues long. Germline trimming cut 3 bases from V and 3 bases from J; bases unmatched to any gene: 4. For the CDR3, the DNA is TGTGCCAGCAGTGAGGGACAGGCTAACAATCAGCCCCAGCATTTT. Residues: CASSEGQANNQPQHF.

The count of this clone is one. The rearrangement links TRBV7-9 to TRBJ1-1, with a tentative D call TRBD1 (5 bases). The germline CDR1 and CDR2 sequences are SEHNR and FQNEAQ (reference sequence). This CDR3 has 14 residues. V gave up 3 bases and J gave up 0 bases, with 8 bases separating them. CDR3 DNA sequence: TGTGCCAGCAGCTTCGACAGCCTGAACACTGAAGCTTTCTTT. Residues: CASSFDSLNTEAFF.

A few counts support this clone. The CDR3 DNA is TGTGCCAGCAGCCAAGTTAAGGACAGCTACGAGCAGTACTTC. Protein product: CASSQVKDSYEQYF. The rearrangement uses TRBV14 and TRBJ2-7, with a weak D call TRBD1 (6 bases). CDR1 is SGHDN and CDR2 is FVKESK in the germline V gene. Trimming shortened V by 1 base and J by 3 bases, and 10 bases separated the two germline ends. This CDR3 spans 14 amino acids.

The V gene is TRBV6-5, the J gene TRBJ1-2, with 9 bases identical to TRBD1. The length of the CDR3 is 15 residues. The junction had 6 bases not matched to a gene; V was cut back by 5 bases and J by 2 bases. Germline lookup yields CDR1 MNHEY and CDR2 SVGAGI. CDR3: CASSRRGQGNYGYTF. Here the CDR3 DNA reads TGTGCCAGCAGTCGTCGGGGACAGGGAAACTATGGCTACACCTTC.

Only one count was recorded for this clone. The genes are TRBV27 and TRBJ2-7, with D maybe TRBD2 (5 bases). This CDR3 comprises 13 residues. Trimming removed 5 bases from V and 0 bases from J, with 8 bases in between. From germline, CDR1 is MNHEY and CDR2 SMNVEV (reference sequence). The CDR3 protein is CASSPTSSYEQYF. The CDR3 DNA sequence: TGTGCCAGCAGTCCTACTAGCTCCTACGAGCAGTACTTC.

The chain joins TRBV7-8 to TRBJ2-5; 8 bases agree with TRBD2. The CDR3 spans 15 residues. Trimming took 3 bases from V and 2 from J; bases not matched to a gene: 5. Germline V gives CDR1 SGHVS, CDR2 FQNEAQ. CDR3 residues: CASSFVLAAQETQYF. The DNA of the CDR3 is TGTGCCAGCAGCTTTGTACTAGCGGCACAAGAGACCCAGTACTTC.

The V gene is TRBV11-1, the J gene TRBJ2-3, with TRBD2 matching 12 bases. CDR3 length: 16 residues. Germline CDR1 is SGHAT and CDR2 is FQDESV (reference sequence). The V gene end was trimmed by 0 bases and the J gene end by 7 bases; junction bases not matched to a gene: 5. The CDR3 DNA follows: TGTGCCAGCAGCTTAGCCGCGACTAGCGGGGGCCATACGCAGTATTTT. Translation gives CASSLAATSGGHTQYF.

This sequence joins TRBV5-1 and TRBJ2-3; D not certain. The CDR3 consists of 14 residues. Between the trimmed V and J ends, which lost 0 bases and 0 bases, there was a span of 5 bases. Germline V lookup: CDR1 SGHRS, CDR2 YFSETQ. CDR3 sequence (DNA): TGCGCCAGCAGCTTGGCCGTCAGCACAGATACGCAGTATTTT. It yields the protein CASSLAVSTDTQYF.

This clone was counted a single time. The rearrangement joins TRBV7-9 to TRBJ2-5; 11 nucleotides line up with TRBD2. V dropped 6 bases and J dropped 6; count of bases not matched to a gene: 6. The CDR3 has 14 amino acids. Germline CDR1 and CDR2: SEHNR and FQNEAQ (reference sequence). The CDR3 here is CASRPTSGVKTQYF. The CDR3 nucleotides are TGTGCCAGCAGACCGACTAGCGGGGTGAAGACCCAGTACTTC.

This clone turned up a few times. The chain combines TRBV7-2 with TRBJ1-5; D is possibly TRBD1 (6 bases). This CDR3 comprises 13 residues. Germline-derived CDR1 and CDR2 are SGHTA and FQGNSA. Trimming stripped 5 bases from V and 6 bases from J, with 11 bases between. In DNA, the CDR3 is TGTGCCAGCAGCCCTCAGGGGAGTCAGCCCCAGCATTTT. This encodes CASSPQGSQPQHF.

V gene TRBV7-9 combines with J gene TRBJ2-3, with a tentative D call TRBD2 (6 bases). From germline, CDR1 is SEHNR and CDR2 FQNEAQ (reference sequence). The CDR3 consists of 15 residues. Trimming removed 3 bases from V and 2 bases from J, with 12 bases in between. The CDR3 nucleotides read TGTGCCAGCAGCTTTTCTAGCGACCCCACAGATACGCAGTATTTT. Residues: CASSFSSDPTDTQYF.

The chain links TRBV20-1 to TRBJ2-7; 9 bases are a match to TRBD1. Germline V lookup: CDR1 DFQATT, CDR2 SNEGSKA (reference sequence). The CDR3 has 14 amino acids. The ends lost 3 bases at V and 2 bases at J; junction bases unmatched: 5. CDR3 in amino acids: CSASGTGNTYEQYF. Here the CDR3 DNA reads TGCAGTGCTAGTGGGACAGGGAATACCTACGAGCAGTACTTC.

This chain links TRBV27 with TRBJ2-1; perhaps TRBD1 as D (5 bases). The CDR3 contains 13 residues. Germline CDR1 reads MNHEY; CDR2 reads SMNVEV (reference sequence). V was shortened by 5 bases and J by 3 bases, with 8 bases between the two germline ends. The CDR3 sequence: CASSPRDYNEQFF. CDR3 coding DNA: TGTGCCAGCAGTCCCAGGGACTACAATGAGCAGTTCTTC.

The V call is TRBV7-8, the J call TRBJ2-7; D perhaps matches TRBD1 (6 bases). The CDR3 covers 17 residues. CDR1 SGHVS and CDR2 FQNEAQ come from the germline V gene. Trimming removed 0 bases from V and 7 bases from J, with 22 bases in between. CDR3 protein: CASSLALSPRGSGEQYF. The CDR3 DNA reads as TGTGCCAGCAGCTTAGCGCTATCCCCCAGGGGTTCGGGGGAGCAGTACTTC.

The chain recombines TRBV3-1 (or the pseudogene TRBV3-2) with TRBJ2-3, with D tentatively TRBD1 (6 bases). The CDR3 extends over 13 amino acids. The V gene's germline CDR1 is LGHDT and CDR2 YNNKEL (reference sequence). V lost 3 bases to trimming and J lost 4 bases, with 8 bases between them. The CDR3 protein is CASSQGAADTQYF. CDR3 DNA: TGTGCCAGCAGCCAGGGGGCCGCAGATACGCAGTATTTT.

The gene calls are TRBV3-1 (or the pseudogene TRBV3-2) and TRBJ1-2, with D perhaps matching TRBD1 (5 bases). Germline-derived CDR1 and CDR2 are LGHDT and YNNKEL (reference sequence). The CDR3 runs to 16 residues. Trimming left V 3 bases short and J 2 bases short, with 16 bases between. In DNA, the CDR3 is TGTGCCAGCAGCCAGGGGAGGGCCAGGGTCAACTATGGCTACACCTTC. Translated, it gives CASSQGRARVNYGYTF.

V and J are TRBV4-1 and TRBJ2-5; D perhaps matches TRBD1 (6 bases). Germline V lookup: CDR1 MGHRA, CDR2 YSYEKL. The V gene lost 0 bases and the J gene lost 5 bases, with 13 bases spanning the gap. The CDR3 consists of 15 residues. The CDR3 DNA reads as TGCGCCAGCAGCCAAGACCCAGGGGTCGGGGAGACCCAGTACTTC. Its protein product is CASSQDPGVGETQYF.

This clone was recorded a few times. The chain uses TRBV19 and TRBJ2-7; D may be TRBD2 (6 bases). Per the germline V gene, CDR1 is LNHDA and CDR2 is SQIVND (reference sequence). The V end lost 6 bases, the J end lost 2 bases, and 17 bases lay between the germline ends. This CDR3 spans 15 amino acids. CDR3 sequence reads: CASSIETGTPYEQYF. CDR3 DNA: TGTGCCAGTAGCATCGAGACCGGGACTCCCTACGAGCAGTACTTC.